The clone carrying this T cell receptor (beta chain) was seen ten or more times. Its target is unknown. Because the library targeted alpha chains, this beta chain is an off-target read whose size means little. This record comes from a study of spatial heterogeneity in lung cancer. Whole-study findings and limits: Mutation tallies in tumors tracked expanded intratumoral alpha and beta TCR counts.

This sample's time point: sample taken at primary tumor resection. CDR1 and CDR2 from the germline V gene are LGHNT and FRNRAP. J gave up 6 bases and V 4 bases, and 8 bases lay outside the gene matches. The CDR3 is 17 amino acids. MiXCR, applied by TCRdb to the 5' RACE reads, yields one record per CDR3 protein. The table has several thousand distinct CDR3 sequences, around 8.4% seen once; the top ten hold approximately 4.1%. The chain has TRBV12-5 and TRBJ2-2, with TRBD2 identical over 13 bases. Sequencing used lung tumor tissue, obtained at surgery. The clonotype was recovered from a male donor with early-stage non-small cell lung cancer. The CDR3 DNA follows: TGTGCTAGTGGTTACGCCCCGACTAGCGGGAGGTCCGGGGAGCTGTTTTTT. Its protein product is CASGYAPTSGRSGELFF.